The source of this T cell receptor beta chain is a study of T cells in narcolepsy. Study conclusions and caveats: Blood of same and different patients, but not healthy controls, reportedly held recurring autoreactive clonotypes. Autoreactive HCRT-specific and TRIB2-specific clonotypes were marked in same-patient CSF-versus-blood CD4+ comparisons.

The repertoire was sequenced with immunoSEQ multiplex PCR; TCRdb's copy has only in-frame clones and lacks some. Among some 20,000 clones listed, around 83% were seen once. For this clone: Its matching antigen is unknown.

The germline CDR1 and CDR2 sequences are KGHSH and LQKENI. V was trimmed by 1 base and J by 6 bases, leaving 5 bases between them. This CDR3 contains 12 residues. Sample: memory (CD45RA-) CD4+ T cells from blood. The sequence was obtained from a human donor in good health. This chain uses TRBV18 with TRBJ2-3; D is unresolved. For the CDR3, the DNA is TGTGCCAGCTCACCACTGGCGGATACGCAGTATTTT. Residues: CASSPLADTQYF.